The rows below give T cell receptor beta chains drawn from one sample of a study of T cell repertoires in cytomegalovirus infection. TCRdb analysed the reads with MiXCR anew, one entry per CDR3 protein. The data show around 120,000 distinct CDR3 sequences, approximately 45% seen once. Their target antigens are unknown. The sequencing used CD8+ T cells from cultured PBMCs, collected from culture after CMV antigen stimulation. The receptors here all came from a human donor in good health (CMV status not recorded). Some clones in this sample may be carry-over from other donors' samples. The conserved cysteine and the conserved F or W are not part of the CDR3 here. A D gene is named only where the DNA matches it firmly.

d_gene: TRBD1
len: 14
v_gene: TRBV27
j_gene: TRBJ1-1
CDR3aa: ASSLHPGTENTEAF

d_gene: .
len: 15
v_gene: TRBV4-1
j_gene: TRBJ2-2
CDR3aa: ASSHPASNRDTGELF

d_gene: .
len: 11
v_gene: TRBV7-2
j_gene: TRBJ2-7
CDR3aa: ASSPLLAHEQY

d_gene: TRBD1
len: 12
v_gene: TRBV12-3/TRBV12-4
j_gene: TRBJ2-1
CDR3aa: ASNTGGSLNEQF

d_gene: TRBD2
len: 13
v_gene: TRBV16
j_gene: TRBJ2-3
CDR3aa: ASSQAGGVSDTQY

d_gene: .
len: 14
v_gene: TRBV7-6
j_gene: TRBJ2-1
CDR3aa: ASSLVDSELNNEQF

d_gene: .
len: 13
v_gene: TRBV5-4
j_gene: TRBJ2-5
CDR3aa: ASTQGGSREETQY

d_gene: .
len: 12
v_gene: TRBV27
j_gene: TRBJ1-5
CDR3aa: ASSLGGISQPQH

d_gene: .
len: 12
v_gene: TRBV12-3/TRBV12-4
j_gene: TRBJ2-5
CDR3aa: ASSLAGRIETQY

d_gene: .
len: 12
v_gene: TRBV6-5
j_gene: TRBJ1-1
CDR3aa: ASSYTTGATEAF

d_gene: TRBD1
len: 14
v_gene: TRBV2
j_gene: TRBJ2-7
CDR3aa: ASSPTGALDSYEQY

d_gene: TRBD1
len: 13
v_gene: TRBV7-2
j_gene: TRBJ2-1
CDR3aa: ASGLGQGFYNEQF

d_gene: TRBD1
len: 14
v_gene: TRBV27
j_gene: TRBJ1-6
CDR3aa: ASSLWTGVNNSPLH

d_gene: .
len: 12
v_gene: TRBV18
j_gene: TRBJ2-7
CDR3aa: ASSPLDNSYEQY

d_gene: .
len: 11
v_gene: TRBV25-1
j_gene: TRBJ1-2
CDR3aa: ASSEGSYLGYT

d_gene: .
len: 11
v_gene: TRBV6-5
j_gene: TRBJ2-3
CDR3aa: ASSYPTQDTQY

d_gene: TRBD1
len: 17
v_gene: TRBV19
j_gene: TRBJ1-1
CDR3aa: ASSIELGTAMEQNTEAF

d_gene: .
len: 11
v_gene: TRBV7-9
j_gene: TRBJ2-7
CDR3aa: ASSLSDPYEQY

d_gene: .
len: 12
v_gene: TRBV6-1
j_gene: TRBJ2-1
CDR3aa: ASSEAGLANEQF

d_gene: .
len: 15
v_gene: TRBV15
j_gene: TRBJ1-1
CDR3aa: ATSRESIGHANTEAF

d_gene: .
len: 11
v_gene: TRBV4-1
j_gene: TRBJ1-5
CDR3aa: ASSQDSNQPQH

d_gene: .
len: 14
v_gene: TRBV6-8
j_gene: TRBJ2-3
CDR3aa: ASSYPSGGRTDTQY

d_gene: .
len: 12
v_gene: TRBV4-1
j_gene: TRBJ1-1
CDR3aa: ASTLYRLNTEAF

d_gene: .
len: 11
v_gene: TRBV30
j_gene: TRBJ2-7
CDR3aa: AWSLGADGEQY

d_gene: .
len: 13
v_gene: TRBV18
j_gene: TRBJ2-1
CDR3aa: ASSPTTGSYNEQF

d_gene: .
len: 18
v_gene: TRBV5-6
j_gene: TRBJ1-2
CDR3aa: ASSYQSGAVVPLYRYGYT

d_gene: .
len: 12
v_gene: TRBV6-1
j_gene: TRBJ2-1
CDR3aa: ASSEPPGGHEQF

d_gene: .
len: 10
v_gene: TRBV20-1
j_gene: TRBJ1-6
CDR3aa: SARDRGSPLH

d_gene: .
len: 12
v_gene: TRBV11-2
j_gene: TRBJ1-1
CDR3aa: ASQALGLNTEAF

d_gene: .
len: 11
v_gene: TRBV7-8
j_gene: TRBJ2-7
CDR3aa: ASSHGTSYEQY

d_gene: .
len: 12
v_gene: TRBV12-5
j_gene: TRBJ2-7
CDR3aa: ASGLATGSYEQY

d_gene: .
len: 13
v_gene: TRBV7-2
j_gene: TRBJ2-7
CDR3aa: ASSLGVGASYEQY

d_gene: TRBD1
len: 13
v_gene: TRBV10-3
j_gene: TRBJ2-2
CDR3aa: AISPGTGPTGELF

d_gene: .
len: 16
v_gene: TRBV12-3/TRBV12-4
j_gene: TRBJ2-1
CDR3aa: ASSLLPPLSGPYNEQF

d_gene: .
len: 16
v_gene: TRBV7-2
j_gene: TRBJ1-4
CDR3aa: ASSFSIPPPPNNEKLF

d_gene: .
len: 14
v_gene: TRBV28
j_gene: TRBJ1-1
CDR3aa: ASTTRLLSWDTEAF

d_gene: .
len: 12
v_gene: TRBV4-1
j_gene: TRBJ2-3
CDR3aa: ASSQGRLSDTQY

d_gene: TRBD2
len: 15
v_gene: TRBV7-8
j_gene: TRBJ2-5
CDR3aa: ASSLARLAGVLETQY

d_gene: .
len: 13
v_gene: TRBV10-3
j_gene: TRBJ2-2
CDR3aa: AIYRTSPQGGELF

d_gene: .
len: 13
v_gene: TRBV2
j_gene: TRBJ2-1
CDR3aa: ARTGHPSSYNEQF

d_gene: .
len: 12
v_gene: TRBV6-5
j_gene: TRBJ1-1
CDR3aa: ASSYSLRKDEAF

d_gene: .
len: 14
v_gene: TRBV7-2
j_gene: TRBJ2-7
CDR3aa: ASSLAQTSTRYEQY

d_gene: .
len: 10
v_gene: TRBV7-9
j_gene: TRBJ1-2
CDR3aa: ASSTSGVGYT